This TCR beta chain appears in the sequencing data of a study of T cells in tuberculosis. Study information: Samples predate treatment or fall within its first 7 days. Study-level points and caveats: The TCR-beta difference was not significant; alpha differences partly reflected length. Selection depended on which cryopreserved specimens were available.

CDR3 length equals 14 residues. The germline V and J ends were trimmed by 0 bases and 1 base, with 6 bases remaining between them. Germline CDR1 and CDR2: GTSNPN and SVGIG (reference sequence). Specified time point: new active TB diagnosis, blood taken before or within 7 days of starting treatment. Tuberculosis was confirmed by positive sputum smear and/or M. tuberculosis culture. Note on this clone: Its antigen is as yet unknown.

Assay used: immunoSEQ multiplex PCR; TCRdb lists only in-frame clones, some missing. The data show roughly 35,000 clones, roughly nine tenths seen once. The sequence came from an adult with tuberculosis. Some clones in this sample may be carry-over from other donors' samples. Here the sequenced sample was PBMCs, taken at tuberculosis diagnosis. This rearrangement joins TRBV30 to TRBJ1-4, with D uncertain. CDR3 DNA: TGTGCCTGGAGTGTACAAGTAACTAATGAAAAACTGTTTTTT. Encoded protein: CAWSVQVTNEKLFF.